This TCR beta chain comes out of a study of cytomegalovirus exposure and HLA in healthy donors. Notes on the study in general: A later analysis found TCR association rates differed by HLA locus, highest for DRB1 and lowest for HLA-C. In a later analysis, an Asian-associated ancestry cluster reportedly showed fewer N-insertions than the approximately 700-donor mean. A missense DCLRE1C variant was associated with V- and J-gene trimming of TCR beta chains in a later analysis, and an independent cohort replicated the association. Later analysis identified several of the most significant clusters that appeared linked to common viral pathogens.

In the PCR, 60 Vbeta and 13 Jbeta primers were used. The method was immunoSEQ multiplex PCR; TCRdb's version includes in-frame clones alone and lacks a portion of them. In total, the table holds 60,000 to 75,000 clones. This CDR3 is built from 16 residues. Looked up from germline, CDR1 is MGHRA and CDR2 is YSYEKL. V lost 1 base, J lost 2 bases, and 12 bases lay in between. To note about this clone: Its antigen is as yet unknown.

The V call is TRBV4-1, the J call TRBJ1-3; tentatively, D is TRBD1 (6 bases). Sequencing was done on a sample of PBMCs. This sequence was found in a woman in her thirties in good health and CMV-seronegative. CDR3 residues: CASSQVGGRAGNTIYF. The DNA of the CDR3 is TGCGCCAGCAGCCAAGTCGGGGGGCGCGCTGGAAACACCATATATTTT.